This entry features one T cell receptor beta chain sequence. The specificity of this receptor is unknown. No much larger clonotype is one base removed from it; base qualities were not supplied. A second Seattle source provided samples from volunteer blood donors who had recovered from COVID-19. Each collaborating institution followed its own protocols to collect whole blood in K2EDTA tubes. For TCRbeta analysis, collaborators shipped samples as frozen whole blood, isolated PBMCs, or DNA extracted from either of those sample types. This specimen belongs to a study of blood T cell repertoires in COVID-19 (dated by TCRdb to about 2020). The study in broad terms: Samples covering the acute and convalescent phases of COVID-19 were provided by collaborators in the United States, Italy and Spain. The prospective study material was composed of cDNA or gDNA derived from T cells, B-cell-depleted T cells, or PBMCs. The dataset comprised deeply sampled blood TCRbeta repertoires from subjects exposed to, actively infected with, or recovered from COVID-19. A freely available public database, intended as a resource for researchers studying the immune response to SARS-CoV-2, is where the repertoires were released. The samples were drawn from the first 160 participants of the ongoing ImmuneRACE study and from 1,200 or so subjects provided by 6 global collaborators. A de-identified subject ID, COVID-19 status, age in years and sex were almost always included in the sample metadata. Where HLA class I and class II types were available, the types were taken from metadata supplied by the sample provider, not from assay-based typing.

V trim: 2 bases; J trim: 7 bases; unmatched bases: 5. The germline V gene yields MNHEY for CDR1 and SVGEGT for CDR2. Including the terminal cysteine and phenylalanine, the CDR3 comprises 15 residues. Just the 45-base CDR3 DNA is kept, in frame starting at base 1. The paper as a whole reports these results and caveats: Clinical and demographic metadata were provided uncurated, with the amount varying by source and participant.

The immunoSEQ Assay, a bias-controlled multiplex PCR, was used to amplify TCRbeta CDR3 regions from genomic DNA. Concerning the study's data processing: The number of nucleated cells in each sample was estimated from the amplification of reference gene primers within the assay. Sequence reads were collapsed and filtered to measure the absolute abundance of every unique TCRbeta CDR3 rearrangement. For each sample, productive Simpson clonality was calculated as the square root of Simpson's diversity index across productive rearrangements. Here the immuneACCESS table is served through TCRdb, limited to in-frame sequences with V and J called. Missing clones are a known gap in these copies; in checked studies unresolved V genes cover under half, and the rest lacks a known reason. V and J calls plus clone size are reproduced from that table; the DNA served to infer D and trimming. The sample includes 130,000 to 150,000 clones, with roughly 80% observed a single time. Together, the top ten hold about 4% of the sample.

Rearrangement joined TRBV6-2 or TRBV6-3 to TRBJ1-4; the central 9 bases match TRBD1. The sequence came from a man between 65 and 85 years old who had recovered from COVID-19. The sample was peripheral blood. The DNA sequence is TGTGCCAGCAGTTACCCTTACAGGGGGCGTGAAAAACTGTTTTTT. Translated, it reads CASSYPYRGREKLFF.